The clone carrying this TCR beta chain was recorded a few times. This record belongs to a study of human T cells and chemical hapten exposure. Unique molecular identifiers were attached to individual cDNA molecules within the library. MiXCR was run by TCRdb on the 5' RACE reads, yielding one entry per CDR3 protein. The top ten clones hold approximately 2.8% of a sample with approximately 110,000 distinct CDR3 sequences, 19% of them seen once. The authors extracted total RNA from unfractionated whole blood. The TCR originated in a human donor in good health.

The CDR3 protein is CASSFPPHSTQYF. The CDR3 region has the DNA TGTGCCAGCAGCTTTCCCCCTCACTCTACCCAGTACTTC. This sequence joins TRBV7-2 and TRBJ2-5, with D hard to call. The CDR3 is 13 residues long. From germline, CDR1 is SGHTA and CDR2 FQGNSA. V shed 3 bases and J shed 8 bases, with 13 bases lying between them.